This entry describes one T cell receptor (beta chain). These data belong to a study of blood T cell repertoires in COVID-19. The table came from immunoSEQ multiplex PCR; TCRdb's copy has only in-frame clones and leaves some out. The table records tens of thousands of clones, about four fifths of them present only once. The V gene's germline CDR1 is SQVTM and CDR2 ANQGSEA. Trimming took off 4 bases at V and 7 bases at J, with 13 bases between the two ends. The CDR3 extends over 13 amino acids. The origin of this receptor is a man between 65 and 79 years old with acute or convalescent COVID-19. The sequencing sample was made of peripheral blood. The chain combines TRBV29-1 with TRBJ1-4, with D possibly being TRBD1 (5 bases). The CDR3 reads CSVAKGEGEKLFF. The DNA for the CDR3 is TGCAGCGTTGCAAAAGGGGAGGGTGAAAAACTGTTTTTT.